These 10 T cell receptor beta chains share one sample of origin, sequenced in a study of T cells in Graves' hyperthyroidism and ophthalmopathy. The investigators amplified TCR beta CDR3 regions from RNA transcripts. HTBI primers were used for first-round RT-PCR of the TCR CDR3. TCRdb reprocessed the multiplex PCR reads via MiXCR and lists one record per CDR3 protein. The table has under 700,000 distinct CDR3 sequences, over 15% seen once; the top ten hold under 20%. The sequenced material came from blood. Every receptor here comes from a young woman with Graves' hyperthyroidism.

The chain recombines TRBV29-1 with TRBJ1-2, with D possibly TRBD1 on 5 matching bases. The CDR3 has 15 residues. CDR1 is SQVTM, CDR2 ANQGSEA, per germline. V was trimmed by 5 bases and J by 5 bases, leaving 21 bases between them. The CDR3 DNA sequence: TGCAGCGTTATCCTTTCGGGACCTAGAACATATGGCTACACCTTC. Encoded protein: CSVILSGPRTYGYTF. The full variable domain, its missing parts supplied by reference TRBV29-1 and TRBJ1-2, is SAVISQKPSRDICQRGTSLTIQCQVDSQVTMMFWYRQQPGQSLTLIATANQGSEATYESGFVIDKFPISRPNLTFSTLTVSNMSPEDSSIYLCSVILSGPRTYGYTFGSGTRLTVV.

This clonotype was seen repeatedly, ten times or more. The chain carries TRBV6-1 and TRBJ2-2; D gene uncertain. This CDR3 contains 14 residues. Per the germline V gene, CDR1 is MNHNS and CDR2 is SASEGT. The ends were cut back, 7 bases at V and 0 bases at J, with 9 bases in the middle. The CDR3 protein is CASTPGSNTGELFF. In nucleotides, the CDR3 is TGTGCCAGCACCCCAGGATCGAACACCGGGGAGCTGTTTTTT.

This clonotype showed up just a few times. The chain is built from TRBV12-3 or TRBV12-4 and TRBJ1-4; D is perhaps TRBD1 (5 bases). The CDR3 contains 13 residues. V was pared by 5 bases and J by 6 bases, with 10 bases between. CDR3 sequence: CASSDSPDEKLFF. For the CDR3, the DNA is TGTGCCAGCAGTGACAGCCCGGATGAAAAACTGTTTTTT.

This clonotype was detected a few times. This chain joins TRBV4-2 and TRBJ2-1; D may be TRBD2 (6 bases). Germline CDR1 is LGHNA and CDR2 is YNFKEQ. V was shortened by 1 base and J by 2 bases, with 15 bases between the two germline ends. This CDR3 is 17 amino acids long. The CDR3 coding sequence is TGTGCCAGCAGCCAAGGTTCGGTCGGGAGACCCTACAATGAGCAGTTCTTC. It yields the protein CASSQGSVGRPYNEQFF.

V and J are TRBV28 and TRBJ2-7; D tentatively fits TRBD1 or TRBD2 (5 bases each). Germline V gives CDR1 MDHEN, CDR2 SYDVKM. This CDR3 has 13 residues. Between the trimmed V and J ends, which lost 10 bases and 6 bases, there was a span of 19 bases. CDR3 region: CATKTPGPTEQYF. The CDR3 DNA sequence: TGTGCCACCAAAACTCCGGGACCAACCGAGCAGTACTTC.

This clonotype was picked up many times. The chain joins TRBV12-3 or TRBV12-4 to TRBJ1-4; no clear D gene. Trimming left V 4 bases short and J 8 bases short, with 8 bases between. CDR3 length: 12 amino acids. The CDR3 bases are TGTGCCAGCAGTTCCCGACCGGAAAAACTGTTTTTT. It translates to CASSSRPEKLFF.

Many counts were recorded for this clonotype. J is TRBJ2-1 and V is TRBV12-5; D gene ambiguous. This CDR3 has 13 amino acids. The V end was cut by 0 bases, the J end by 10 bases, with 10 bases between. Per germline, CDR1 LGHNT and CDR2 FRNRAP. The CDR3 protein is CASGLVLTGEQFF. CDR3 sequence (DNA): TGTGCTAGTGGTTTGGTACTGACTGGCGAGCAGTTCTTC.

This clonotype was seen ten or more times. The J gene is TRBJ2-3, the V gene TRBV3-1; D possibly corresponds to TRBD1 (5 bases). The CDR3 runs 14 residues. The ends were cut back, 1 base at V and 10 bases at J, with 15 bases in the middle. Per germline, CDR1 LGHDT and CDR2 YNNKEL (reference sequence). CDR3 bases: TGTGCCAGCAGCCAAGGAACAGGAACCCAAGCGCAGTATTTT. Translating it yields CASSQGTGTQAQYF.

The chain is built from TRBV29-1 and TRBJ2-5; maybe TRBD2 (6 bases). V was trimmed by 4 bases and J by 5 bases, leaving 11 bases between them. Per the germline V gene, CDR1 is SQVTM and CDR2 is ANQGSEA. The CDR3 has 12 amino acids. The CDR3 region has the DNA TGCAGCGTTGGGGAGGCAGGGGAGACCCAGTACTTC. Translated, it gives CSVGEAGETQYF.

The chain employs TRBV7-2 and TRBJ1-5; no firm D call. CDR3 length: 14 amino acids. Trimming removed 5 bases at V and 4 bases at J, with 12 bases between. Looked up from germline, CDR1 is SGHTA and CDR2 is FQGNSA. The CDR3 DNA sequence: TGTGCCAGCAGCCAGATGGGAAGGAATCAGCCCCAGCATTTT. This gives the protein CASSQMGRNQPQHF.